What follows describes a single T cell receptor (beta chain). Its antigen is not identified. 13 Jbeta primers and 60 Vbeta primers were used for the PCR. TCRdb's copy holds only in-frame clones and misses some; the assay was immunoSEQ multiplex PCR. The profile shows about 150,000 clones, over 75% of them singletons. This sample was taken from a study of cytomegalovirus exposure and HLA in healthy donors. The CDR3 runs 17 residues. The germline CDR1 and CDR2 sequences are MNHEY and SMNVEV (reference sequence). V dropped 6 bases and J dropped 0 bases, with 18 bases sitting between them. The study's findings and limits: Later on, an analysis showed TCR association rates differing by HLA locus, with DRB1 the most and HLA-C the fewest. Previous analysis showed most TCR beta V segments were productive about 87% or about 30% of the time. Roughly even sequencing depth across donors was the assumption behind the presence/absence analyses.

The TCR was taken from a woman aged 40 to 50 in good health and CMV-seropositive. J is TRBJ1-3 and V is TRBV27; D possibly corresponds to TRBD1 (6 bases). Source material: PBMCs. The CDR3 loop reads CASSRFRGGDSGNTIYF. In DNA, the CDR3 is TGTGCCAGCAGCCGCTTTAGGGGGGGGGACTCTGGAAACACCATATATTTT.